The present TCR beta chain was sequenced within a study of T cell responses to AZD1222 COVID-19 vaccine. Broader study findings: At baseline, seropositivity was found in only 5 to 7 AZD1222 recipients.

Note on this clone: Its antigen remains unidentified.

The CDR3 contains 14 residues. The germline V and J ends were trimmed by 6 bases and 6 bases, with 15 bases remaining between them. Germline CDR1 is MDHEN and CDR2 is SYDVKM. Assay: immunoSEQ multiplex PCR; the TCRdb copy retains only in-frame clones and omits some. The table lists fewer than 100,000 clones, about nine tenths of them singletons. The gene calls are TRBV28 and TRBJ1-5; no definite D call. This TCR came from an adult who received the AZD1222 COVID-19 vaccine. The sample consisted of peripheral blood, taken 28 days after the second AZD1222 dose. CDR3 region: CASSSGVGLQPQHF. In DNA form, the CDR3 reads TGTGCCAGCAGCTCTGGGGTAGGACTTCAGCCCCAGCATTTT.